This TCR beta chain was observed in a study of shared T cell receptors in the human thymus. Profiled with immunoSEQ multiplex PCR; TCRdb holds only in-frame clones, not every one. The table includes 540,000 or so clones, 75% to 80% detected once. V dropped 6 bases and J dropped 4; count of bases not matched to a gene: 8. CDR1 MNHEY and CDR2 SMNVEV come from the germline V gene (reference sequence). The CDR3 loop spans 15 amino acids. Another study also made use of these data, one on human thymus T cells. This second study says: From resections taken during corrective heart surgery, the thymus tissue was obtained. Across thymic and blood repertoires, the usage of V and J genes appeared to be biased. Overlap was high between thymic repertoires from unrelated individuals, as reported in related research.

The sample was thymocytes. The clonotype was recovered from a boy younger than two with a congenital heart defect. The chain links TRBV27 to TRBJ2-5; 10 bases agree with TRBD1. In nucleotides, the CDR3 is TGTGCCAGCAGCCATAGGCGGACAGGGGGAGAGACCCAGTACTTC. As protein: CASSHRRTGGETQYF.